The T cell receptor (beta chain) under discussion was sequenced for a study of chemoradiotherapy in HPV16-positive cancers. Study summary: Candidate HPV-specific clones and shared TCR motifs came from a couple of HPV16-positive patients. Regarding the study as a whole: HPV-specific T cells were functionally defined from only a couple of HPV16-positive patients.

CDR3 length: 13 residues. CDR1 is MDHEN, CDR2 SYDVKM, per germline. Trimming removed 7 bases from V and 1 base from J, with 10 bases in between. Samples were taken several times over chemoradiotherapy. TCRdb keeps only in-frame clones here, not all; method: immunoSEQ multiplex PCR. The sample contains about 5,900 clones, around 80% of which appear only once. A remark on this clone: Its specificity is not known.

The J gene is TRBJ1-1, the V gene TRBV28, with D hard to call. The sequence derives from a human donor with HPV-associated anogenital cancer. The specimen was tumor tissue, collected from a patient who underwent chemoradiotherapy. This CDR3 is CASTADKNTEAFF. The CDR3 DNA sequence: TGTGCCAGCACCGCAGACAAGAACACTGAAGCTTTCTTT.